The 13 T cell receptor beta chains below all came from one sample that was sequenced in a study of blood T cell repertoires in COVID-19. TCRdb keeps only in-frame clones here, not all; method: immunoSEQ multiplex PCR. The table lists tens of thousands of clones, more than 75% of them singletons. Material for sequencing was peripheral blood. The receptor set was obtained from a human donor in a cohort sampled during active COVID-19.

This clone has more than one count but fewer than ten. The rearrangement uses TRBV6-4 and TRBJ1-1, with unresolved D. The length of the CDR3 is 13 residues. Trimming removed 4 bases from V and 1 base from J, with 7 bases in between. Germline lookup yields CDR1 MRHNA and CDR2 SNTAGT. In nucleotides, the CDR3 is TGTGCCAGCAGTGTGGAGGAGAACACTGAAGCTTTCTTT. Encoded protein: CASSVEENTEAFF.

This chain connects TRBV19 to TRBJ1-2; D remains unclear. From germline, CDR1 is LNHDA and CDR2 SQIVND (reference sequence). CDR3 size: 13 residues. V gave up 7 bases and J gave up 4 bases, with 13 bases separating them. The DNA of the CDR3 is TGTGCCAGTAAAAGGCAGACTGGCTATGGCTACACCTTC. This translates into CASKRQTGYGYTF. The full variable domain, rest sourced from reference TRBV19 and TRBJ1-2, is DGGITQSPKYLFRKEGQNVTLSCEQNLNHDAMYWYRQDPGQGLRLIYYSQIVNDFQKGDIAEGYSVSREKKESFPLTVTSAQKNPTAFYLCASKRQTGYGYTFGSGTRLTVV.

CDR3 bases: TGTGCCAGCAGCGTAGGCCGGGACAGGAATGGCTACACCTTC. Its translation is CASSVGRDRNGYTF. This chain uses TRBV9 with TRBJ1-2, with 8 bases matching TRBD1. V shed 0 bases, J shed 6 bases, and the junction held 4 bases outside the gene matches. The CDR3 extends over 14 amino acids. CDR1 SGDLS and CDR2 YYNGEE come from the germline V gene.

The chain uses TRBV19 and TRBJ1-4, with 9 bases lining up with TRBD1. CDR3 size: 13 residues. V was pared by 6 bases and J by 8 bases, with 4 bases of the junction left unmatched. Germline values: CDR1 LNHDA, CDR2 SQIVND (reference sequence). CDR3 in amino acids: CASRQTGGEKLFF. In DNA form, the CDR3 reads TGTGCCAGTAGGCAGACAGGGGGAGAAAAACTGTTTTTT.

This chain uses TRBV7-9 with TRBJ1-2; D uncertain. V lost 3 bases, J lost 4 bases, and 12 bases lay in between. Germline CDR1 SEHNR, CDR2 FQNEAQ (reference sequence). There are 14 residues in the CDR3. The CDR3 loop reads CASSLFAQLYGYTF. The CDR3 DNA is TGTGCCAGCAGCTTGTTTGCACAGCTCTATGGCTACACCTTC.

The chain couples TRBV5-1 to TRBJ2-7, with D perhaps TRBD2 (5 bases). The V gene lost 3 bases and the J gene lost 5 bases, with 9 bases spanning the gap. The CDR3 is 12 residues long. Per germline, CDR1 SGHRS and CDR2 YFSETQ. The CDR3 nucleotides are TGCGCCAGCAGCTCACGGGGTGACGAGCAGTACTTC. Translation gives CASSSRGDEQYF.

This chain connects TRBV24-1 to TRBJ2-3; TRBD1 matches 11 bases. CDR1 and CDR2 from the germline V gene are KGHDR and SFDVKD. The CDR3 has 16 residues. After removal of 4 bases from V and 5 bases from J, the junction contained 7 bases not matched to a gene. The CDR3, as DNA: TGTGCCACCAGTGACCGTGGACAGGGGGCAGGAGATACGCAGTATTTT. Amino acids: CATSDRGQGAGDTQYF.

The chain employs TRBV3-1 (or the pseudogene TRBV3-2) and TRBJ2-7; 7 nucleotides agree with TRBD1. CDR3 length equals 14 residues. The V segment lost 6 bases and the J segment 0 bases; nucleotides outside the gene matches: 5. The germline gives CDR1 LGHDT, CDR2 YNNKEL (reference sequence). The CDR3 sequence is CASRSTGSSYEQYF. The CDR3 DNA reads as TGTGCCAGCAGATCGACAGGGAGCTCCTACGAGCAGTACTTC.

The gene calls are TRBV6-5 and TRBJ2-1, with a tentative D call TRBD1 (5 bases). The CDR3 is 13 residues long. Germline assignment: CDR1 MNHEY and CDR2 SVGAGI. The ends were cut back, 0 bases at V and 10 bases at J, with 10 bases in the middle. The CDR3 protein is CASSYSLRGEQFF. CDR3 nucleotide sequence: TGTGCCAGCAGTTACTCGCTAAGGGGAGAGCAGTTCTTC.

CDR3 sequence (DNA): TGTGCCAGCAGCTTGGTGCCGGGGAAGAACGAGCAGTACTTC. It codes for CASSLVPGKNEQYF. The rearrangement links TRBV5-5 to TRBJ2-7, with D possibly TRBD2 on 5 matching bases. Trimming left V 0 bases short and J 5 bases short, with 12 bases between. CDR1 SGHKS and CDR2 YYEKEE come from the germline V gene (reference sequence). CDR3 size: 14 residues.

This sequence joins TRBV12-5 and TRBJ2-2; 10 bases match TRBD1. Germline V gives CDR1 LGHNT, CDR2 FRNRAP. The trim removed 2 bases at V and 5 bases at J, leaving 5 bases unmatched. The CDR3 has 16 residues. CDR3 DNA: TGTGCTAGTGGTTTGTCCCGGGACAGGGGAACCGGGGAGCTGTTTTTT. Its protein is CASGLSRDRGTGELFF. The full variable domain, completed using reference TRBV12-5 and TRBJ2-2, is DARVTQTPRHKVTEMGQEVTMRCQPILGHNTVFWYRQTMMQGLELLAYFRNRAPLDDSGMPKDRFSAEMPDATLATLKIQPSEPRDSAVYFCASGLSRDRGTGELFFGEGSRLTVL.

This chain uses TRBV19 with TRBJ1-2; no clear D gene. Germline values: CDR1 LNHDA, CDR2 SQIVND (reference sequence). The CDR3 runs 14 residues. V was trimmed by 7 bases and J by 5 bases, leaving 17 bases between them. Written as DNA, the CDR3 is TGTGCCAGTACCCCGGGTAAAGGAGGGTATGGCTACACCTTC. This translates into CASTPGKGGYGYTF.

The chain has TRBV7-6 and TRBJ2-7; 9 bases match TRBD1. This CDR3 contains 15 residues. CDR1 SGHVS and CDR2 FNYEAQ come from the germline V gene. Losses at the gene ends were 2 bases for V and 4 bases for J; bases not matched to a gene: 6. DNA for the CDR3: TGTGCCAGCAGCTTATACTGGGACAGGGAGTACGAGCAGTACTTC. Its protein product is CASSLYWDREYEQYF.